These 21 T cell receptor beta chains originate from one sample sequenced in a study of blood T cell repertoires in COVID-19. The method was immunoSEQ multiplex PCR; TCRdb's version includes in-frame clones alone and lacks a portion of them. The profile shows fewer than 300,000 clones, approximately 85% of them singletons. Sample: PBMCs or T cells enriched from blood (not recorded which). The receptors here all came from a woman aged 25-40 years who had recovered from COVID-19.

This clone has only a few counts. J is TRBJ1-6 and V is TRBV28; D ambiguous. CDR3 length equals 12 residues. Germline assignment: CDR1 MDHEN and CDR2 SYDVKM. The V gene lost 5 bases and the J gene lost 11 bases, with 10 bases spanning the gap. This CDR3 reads CASSTHGAPLHF. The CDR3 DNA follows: TGTGCCAGCAGTACACACGGAGCACCCCTCCACTTT.

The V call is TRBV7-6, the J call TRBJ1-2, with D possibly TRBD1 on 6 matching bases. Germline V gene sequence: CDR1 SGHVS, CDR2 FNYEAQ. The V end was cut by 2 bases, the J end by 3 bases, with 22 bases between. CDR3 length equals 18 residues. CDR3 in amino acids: CASSLSSTGRVFDYGYTF. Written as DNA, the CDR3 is TGTGCCAGCAGCTTATCTAGTACAGGGCGGGTTTTTGACTATGGCTACACCTTC.

In DNA, the CDR3 is TGTGCCAGCAGTGAAGGAGCCTACAATGAGCAGTTCTTC. Protein product: CASSEGAYNEQFF. The chain joins TRBV6-1 to TRBJ2-1, with D unclear. The CDR3 loop spans 13 amino acids. Germline CDR1 MNHNS, CDR2 SASEGT. V was trimmed by 1 base and J by 2 bases, leaving 3 bases between them.

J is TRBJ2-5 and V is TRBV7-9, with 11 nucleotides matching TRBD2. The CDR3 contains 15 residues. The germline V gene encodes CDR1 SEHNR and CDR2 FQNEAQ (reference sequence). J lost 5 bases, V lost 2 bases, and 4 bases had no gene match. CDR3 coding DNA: TGTGCCAGCAGCTTACCCCGGACTAGCGGGGAGACCCAGTACTTC. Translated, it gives CASSLPRTSGETQYF.

The CDR3 DNA reads TGTGCCAGCAGTTTTGCAGTCCAAGAGACCCAGTACTTC. It codes for CASSFAVQETQYF. The gene calls are TRBV27 and TRBJ2-5, with D unresolved. Germline loops: CDR1 MNHEY, CDR2 SMNVEV (reference sequence). The CDR3 spans 13 residues. V lost 3 bases and J 1 base, leaving 6 bases between the germline ends.

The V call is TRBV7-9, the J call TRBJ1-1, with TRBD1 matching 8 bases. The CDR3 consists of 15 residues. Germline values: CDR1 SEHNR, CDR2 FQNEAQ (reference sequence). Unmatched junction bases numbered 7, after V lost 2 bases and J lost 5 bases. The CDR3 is CASSLPRTGKTEAFF. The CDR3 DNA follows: TGTGCCAGCAGCTTACCAAGGACAGGGAAAACTGAAGCTTTCTTT.

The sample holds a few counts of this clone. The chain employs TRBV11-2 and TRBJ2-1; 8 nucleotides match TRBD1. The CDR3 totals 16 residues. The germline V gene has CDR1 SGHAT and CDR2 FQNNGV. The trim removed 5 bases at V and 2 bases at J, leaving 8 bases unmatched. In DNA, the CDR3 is TGTGCCAGCAGCACACTGGACAGGGAAGCCTACAATGAGCAGTTCTTC. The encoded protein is CASSTLDREAYNEQFF.

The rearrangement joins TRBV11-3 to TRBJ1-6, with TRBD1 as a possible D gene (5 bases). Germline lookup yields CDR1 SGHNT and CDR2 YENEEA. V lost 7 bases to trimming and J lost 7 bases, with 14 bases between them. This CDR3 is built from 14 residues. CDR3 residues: CASTKAGGNSPLHF. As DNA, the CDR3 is TGTGCCAGCACCAAGGCGGGGGGGAATTCACCCCTCCACTTT.

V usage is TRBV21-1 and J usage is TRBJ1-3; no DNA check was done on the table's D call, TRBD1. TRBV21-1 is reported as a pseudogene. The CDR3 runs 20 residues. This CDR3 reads CASSKGLGWQGKGSGNTIYF. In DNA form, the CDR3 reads TGTGCCAGCAGCAAAGGATTGGGCTGGCAGGGAAAGGGCTCTGGAAACACCATATATTTT.

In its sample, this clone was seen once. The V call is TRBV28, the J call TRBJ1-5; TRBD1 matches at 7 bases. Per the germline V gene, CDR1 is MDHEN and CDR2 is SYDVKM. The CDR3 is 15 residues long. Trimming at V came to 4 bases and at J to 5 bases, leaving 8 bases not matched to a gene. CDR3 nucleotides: TGTGCCAGCAGTTCTGGGGACAGAGGGCATCAGCCCCAGCATTTT. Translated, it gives CASSSGDRGHQPQHF.

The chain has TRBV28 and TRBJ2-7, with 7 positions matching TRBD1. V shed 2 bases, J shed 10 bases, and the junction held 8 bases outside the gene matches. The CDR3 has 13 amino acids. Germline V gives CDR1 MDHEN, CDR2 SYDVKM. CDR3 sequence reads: CASSLIGQVVQYF. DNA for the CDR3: TGTGCCAGCAGTTTAATTGGACAGGTCGTACAGTACTTC. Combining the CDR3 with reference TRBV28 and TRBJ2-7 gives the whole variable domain DVKVTQSSRYLVKRTGEKVFLECVQDMDHENMFWYRQDPGLGLRLIYFSYDVKMKEKGDIPEGYSVSREKKERFSLILESASTNQTSMYLCASSLIGQVVQYFGPGTRLTVT.

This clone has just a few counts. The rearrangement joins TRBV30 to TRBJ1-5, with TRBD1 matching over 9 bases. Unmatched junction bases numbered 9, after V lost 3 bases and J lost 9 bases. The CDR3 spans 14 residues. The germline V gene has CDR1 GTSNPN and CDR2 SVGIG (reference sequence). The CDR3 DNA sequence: TGTGCCTGGAGCGGGGGACAGGGAGGTCGGCCCCAGCATTTT. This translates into CAWSGGQGGRPQHF.

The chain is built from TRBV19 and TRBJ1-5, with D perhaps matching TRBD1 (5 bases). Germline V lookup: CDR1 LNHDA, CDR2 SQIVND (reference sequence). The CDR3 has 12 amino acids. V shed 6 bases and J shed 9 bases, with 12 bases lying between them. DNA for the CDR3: TGTGCCAGTAGCGAAGGGGTTCGGCCCCAGCATTTT. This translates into CASSEGVRPQHF.

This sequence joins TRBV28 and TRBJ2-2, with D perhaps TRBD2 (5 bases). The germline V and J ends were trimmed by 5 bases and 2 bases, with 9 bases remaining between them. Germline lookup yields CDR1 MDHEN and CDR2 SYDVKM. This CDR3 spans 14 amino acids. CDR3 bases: TGTGCCAGCAGTCCCAGCGGTAACACCGGGGAGCTGTTTTTT. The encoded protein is CASSPSGNTGELFF.

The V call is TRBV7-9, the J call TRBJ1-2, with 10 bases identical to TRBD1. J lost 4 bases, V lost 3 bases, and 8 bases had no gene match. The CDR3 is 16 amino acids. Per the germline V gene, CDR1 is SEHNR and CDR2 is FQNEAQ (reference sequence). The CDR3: CASSLGTGEDLYGYTF. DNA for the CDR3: TGTGCCAGCAGCTTGGGGACAGGGGAAGACCTCTATGGCTACACCTTC. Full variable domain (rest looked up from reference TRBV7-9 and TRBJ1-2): DTGVSQNPRHKITKRGQNVTFRCDPISEHNRLYWYRQTLGQGPEFLTYFQNEAQLEKSRLLSDRFSAERPKGSFSTLEIQRTEQGDSAMYLCASSLGTGEDLYGYTFGSGTRLTVV.

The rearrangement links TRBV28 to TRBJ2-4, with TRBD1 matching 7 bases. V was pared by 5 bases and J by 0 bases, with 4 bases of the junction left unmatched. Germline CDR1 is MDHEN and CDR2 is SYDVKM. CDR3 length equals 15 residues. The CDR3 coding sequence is TGTGCCAGCAGTCGGGGACAGCTAGCCAAAAACATTCAGTACTTC. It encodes CASSRGQLAKNIQYF.

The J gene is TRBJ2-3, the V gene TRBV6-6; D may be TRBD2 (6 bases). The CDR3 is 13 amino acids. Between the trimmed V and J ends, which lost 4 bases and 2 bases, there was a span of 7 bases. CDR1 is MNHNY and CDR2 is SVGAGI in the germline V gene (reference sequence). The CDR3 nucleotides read TGTGCCAGCAGTTGGGACTTCACAGATACGCAGTATTTT. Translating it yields CASSWDFTDTQYF.

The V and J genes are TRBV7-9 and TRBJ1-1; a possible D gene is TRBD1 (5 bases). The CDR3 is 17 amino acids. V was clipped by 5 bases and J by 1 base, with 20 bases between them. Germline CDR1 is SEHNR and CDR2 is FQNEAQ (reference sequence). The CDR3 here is CASSPRVGLGSNTEAFF. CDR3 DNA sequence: TGTGCCAGCAGCCCAAGAGTGGGGCTGGGATCGAACACTGAAGCTTTCTTT.

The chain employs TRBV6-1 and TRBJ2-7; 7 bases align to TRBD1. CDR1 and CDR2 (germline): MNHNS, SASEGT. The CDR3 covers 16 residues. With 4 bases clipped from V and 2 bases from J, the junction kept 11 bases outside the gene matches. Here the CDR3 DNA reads TGTGCCAGCAGTGCCTCGGGACAGCTGAGAACCTACGAGCAGTACTTC. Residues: CASSASGQLRTYEQYF.

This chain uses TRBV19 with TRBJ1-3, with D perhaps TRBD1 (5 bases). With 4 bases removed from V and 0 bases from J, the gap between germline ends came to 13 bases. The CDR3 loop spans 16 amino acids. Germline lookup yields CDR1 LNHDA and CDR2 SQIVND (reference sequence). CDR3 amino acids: CASSSPQTDSGNTIYF. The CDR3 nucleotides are TGTGCCAGTAGTAGCCCCCAGACAGACTCTGGAAACACCATATATTTT.

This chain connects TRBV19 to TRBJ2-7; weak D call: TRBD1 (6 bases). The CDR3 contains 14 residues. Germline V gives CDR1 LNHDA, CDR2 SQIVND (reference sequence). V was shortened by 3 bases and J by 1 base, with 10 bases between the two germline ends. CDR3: CASSIRQESYEQYF. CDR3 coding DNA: TGTGCCAGTAGTATCCGACAGGAGTCCTACGAGCAGTACTTC.